This section outlines one T cell receptor (beta chain) sequence together with its context. There is no known antigen for this receptor. There are no base qualities to consult, and no much larger clone falls within one base. These data are taken from a study of cytomegalovirus exposure and HLA in healthy donors (dated by TCRdb to 2015 to 2018). Regarding the complete study: In an earlier analysis of 450 to 750 of the donors, around 290 Gb of sequence data and 100 million or so unique TCR beta sequences from about 179 million T cells were reported. Of the roughly 420 genotyped donors, 75% to 85% were placed in the genetic ancestry cluster associated with self-reported Caucasian donors. In the later analysis, no new phenotypic data were used to find candidate immune exposures; instead, reliance was placed on TCR beta sequences and their occurrence across donors. In an earlier analysis of 587 of the donors, high-throughput TCR beta sequencing was used to judge whether each TCR beta V gene segment behaved as functional or pseudogenic. The study combined high-throughput TCR immunosequencing, statistical association of individual TCRs with disease status, and machine learning to predict cytomegalovirus infection status. A later analysis re-examined previously published TCR beta repertoires from over 500 donors and added high-resolution HLA genotyping to investigate patterns of TCR occurrence. The aim of the study was to test whether cataloging public T cell receptors could identify signatures of past pathogen exposure. An early release covering some 640 HLA-typed donors comprised about 300 gigabases of sequencing data and about 90 million unique TCR sequences. The T cell repertoires of roughly 660 subjects were profiled by immunosequencing and related to cytomegalovirus serostatus. Among 300 to 450 genotyped donors of the cohort, an average of 235,054 unique TCR beta nucleotide sequences were sequenced per donor, roughly a sixth of them non-productive. In a later genetic analysis, genome-wide SNP genotypes for about three fifths of the 666 donors were used, and that subset was treated as a discovery cohort. Roughly 5 DR-DQ haplotypes were handled as single units for association and clustering, since linkage in the cohort was strong. Every discovery cohort repertoire had been produced on one sequencing platform. Alongside the repertoire data, information on donor age, sex, ethnicity and CMV serostatus was compiled. Besides the first cohort of 666 subjects, a separate validation cohort made up of over 95 different subjects was used. Class I and class II HLA loci were covered by the typing at four-digit resolution. The number of donors typed differed by locus, with about 629-640 for A, B, C, DRB1 and DQB1, more than 500 for DQA1, 600 to 610 for DPA1, and about 450 for DPB1. Broader findings and caveats from the paper: Compared with the 666-donor mean, donors in an Asian-associated ancestry cluster had fewer N-insertions in productive TCRs, according to a later genetic analysis. The cohort was sequenced for TCR beta chains only, and without alpha or paired-chain data the features that could be detected were limited. Across donors, most TCR sequences were observed very rarely, whereas some public TCRs were present in many individuals. In a later analysis, most CMV-associated TCR beta chains were found to appear HLA-restricted, with HLA associations seemingly driven largely by CMV exposure. When HLA alleles, especially DR and DQ, strongly co-occurred, attributing TCR associations to individual alleles was difficult. Because HLA typing was missing for some donors at each locus, association tests included only the typed subset. A further reported finding was that TCR beta sequences accurately predicted the HLA-A and HLA-B alleles for most subjects in the first cohort. Some IMGT-functional V segments, including TRBV6-2 and TRBV6-3, could not be told apart with the 87-base-pair reads, so those segments were excluded. In a later analysis, HLA-associated TCR beta chains were found to be more clonally expanded and to have lower generation probabilities than equally common non-associated chains. At a false discovery rate of 0.05, a later analysis linked under 20,000 TCR beta sequences to specific HLA alleles. The authors suggested that the approach could potentially be extended to other disease states and immunological phenotypes. Roughly uniform sequencing depth across donors was assumed in presence/absence analyses, although this assumption may not hold. Three of the identified cytomegalovirus-associated TCR beta chains were confirmed in vitro to be specific for cytomegalovirus antigens. A cluster of highly shared sequence variants was judged likely to be a technical artifact of the sequencing pipeline. Because counts were too low, 15 to 20 rarely observed V segments, including chromosome 9 orphons, were left out of the earlier analysis of roughly 600 of the donors. Linkage disequilibrium might explain the correlated functional status among segregating V segments, but an unknown experimental factor could not be ruled out. In a later analysis, TCR association rates were found to vary across HLA loci, with the most associated TCRs seen for DRB1 alleles and the fewest for HLA-C alleles. The only immune exposure information available for the cohort was CMV serostatus. A later genetic analysis associated a missense DCLRE1C variant with V-gene and J-gene trimming of TCR beta chains, and an independent cohort replicated the association. In a later analysis, several top co-occurrence clusters were reported to appear linked to parvovirus B19, influenza, CMV and Epstein-Barr virus. In an earlier analysis of under 600 of the donors, most TCR beta V segments were observed in productive rearrangements about 87% or about 30% of the time, broadly matching IMGT annotations. A total of 164 TCR beta chains were listed by the study as associated with cytomegalovirus. The classifier was reported to diagnose cytomegalovirus status with high specificity and sensitivity in both the original cohort and the validation cohort.

Libraries were constructed by the immunoSEQ multiplex PCR assay. A mixture of 60 forward primers for TCR Vbeta segments and 13 reverse primers for TCR Jbeta segments was used in the multiplex PCR. The CDR3 region of rearranged TCR beta genes was amplified from genomic DNA by a multiplex PCR assay. On the Illumina HiSeq System, the amplified TCR beta libraries were sequenced as 87-base-pair reads. Processing in the source paper ran as follows. A later analysis counted about 80 million unique TCR beta chains across the 640 or so repertoires, and around 12 million of these chains were shared by at least two donors. A nearest-neighbor algorithm error-corrected the raw reads and collapsed the reads into unique sequences, merging closely related sequences to remove PCR and sequencing errors. Alignment of CDR3 sequences to IMGT reference sequences was used to assign V, D and J gene segments. For a sequence to be retained, a match of at least six nucleotides to both a V gene segment and a J gene segment was required. A rearrangement was called productive if the CDR3 had no stop codons and remained in frame with V and J, and every other rearrangement was called non-productive. CDR3 was defined by IMGT convention, running from the second conserved V-encoded cysteine to the conserved J-encoded phenylalanine. The earlier analysis of more than 450 of the donors excluded sequences that lacked an unambiguous match to a single V gene segment. In an earlier analysis of roughly 600 of the donors, a V segment was called functional when productive rearrangements were above 56.7%, and segregating when the standard deviation between donors exceeded 5%. A statistical classification framework was developed to diagnose cytomegalovirus status using the catalog of TCR beta chain sequences. In a later analysis, TCR nucleotide sequences were compared against IMGT/GENE-DB human TR gene sequences so that V and J genes could be assigned. The TCRdist pipeline was used in a later analysis to assign CDR3 sequences and most-parsimonious VDJ recombination scenarios. In a later analysis, each TCR beta chain was defined by its CDR3 amino acid sequence together with its V-gene family, and reads lacking a unique V-gene family were excluded. A later analysis removed 592 highly shared, low-generation-probability nucleotide sequences to deal with suspected cross-contamination and a sequencing artifact. For each public chain, a later analysis derived a clonal expansion index from normalized ranks of inferred template counts within each repertoire. In a later analysis, generation probabilities were computed with a VDJ recombination model fitted to out-of-frame rearrangements, and the resulting probabilities were checked against IGoR. In a later analysis, hypergeometric tests were used to score TCR-TCR, TCR-HLA and TCR-CMV co-occurrence, with a repertoire-size bias correction applied to TCR pairs. False discovery rates were estimated in a later analysis by permuting HLA or CMV assignments 20 times. In a later analysis, co-occurring TCRs were grouped using DBSCAN, and TCRdist sequence similarity was added for clustering within HLA-allele-positive subsets. Co-occurrence clustering excluded repertoires with fewer than 30,000 or more than 120,000 public chains, plus five with anomalous nucleotide sharing. What TCRdb holds here is the immuneACCESS table cut down to in-frame rearrangements. Part of the clones is not present; checked against another copy, under half of the missing clones reflect an unresolved V gene, and the others are unexplained. V and J calls plus clone size are reproduced from that table; the DNA served to infer D and trimming. The sample has about 190,000 clones on record, around nine tenths of them singletons. 1.5% to 2% of the sample rests with the top ten.

V is trimmed back by 5 bases and J by 1 base, and the junction contains 6 bases that no gene match accounts for. Taken from the germline V gene, the CDR1 and CDR2 loops are SGHTA and FQGNSA. The CDR3 has 15 amino acids, counting the end cysteine and phenylalanine. The sequence is cut down to CDR3 DNA, 45 bases in frame from base 1. The cohort was made up of about 610 healthy bone marrow donors. At the time of sampling, every cohort member was nominally healthy, though immune exposures that went unrecorded were likely present. The donor tested CMV seronegative and was one of the 352 seronegative cohort members. Each donor provided a peripheral blood sample, and peripheral blood mononuclear cells were used for TCR beta sequencing. The Qiagen DNeasy Blood Extraction Kit was used to extract genomic DNA from the blood cell samples.

This chain is built from TRBV7-2 and TRBJ2-7; TRBD1 matches 9 bases in the middle. This clonotype was sampled from a woman younger than 30 in good health and CMV-seronegative. The sample comprised PBMCs. The DNA sequence reads TGTGCCAGCAGCGCCCCGGGACAGGGTTCCTACGAGCAGTACTTC. Its product reads: CASSAPGQGSYEQYF.